This entry features one T cell receptor (beta chain) sequence. Its antigen is not known. The method was immunoSEQ multiplex PCR; TCRdb's version includes in-frame clones alone and lacks a portion of them. Of around 41,000 clones listed, roughly 84% are singletons. Time point: week 11, during vaccination. In every dose of vaccine, 300 ug of mutant IDH1 20-mer peptide was given alongside topical imiquimod. This record belongs to a study of a mutant IDH1 vaccine in newly diagnosed glioma. Germline loops: CDR1 MNHNS, CDR2 SASEGT. Trimming pared 6 bases from V and 5 bases from J, leaving 10 bases between. This CDR3 is 12 amino acids long.

This receptor was taken from a man in his forties with glioma. This sequence joins TRBV6-1 and TRBJ2-5; no firm D call. Sequences were derived from PBMCs, sampled from a glioma patient whose treatment included an IDH1 peptide vaccine. CDR3: CASSPRVETQYF. As DNA, the CDR3 is TGTGCCAGCAGCCCGAGAGTGGAGACCCAGTACTTC.